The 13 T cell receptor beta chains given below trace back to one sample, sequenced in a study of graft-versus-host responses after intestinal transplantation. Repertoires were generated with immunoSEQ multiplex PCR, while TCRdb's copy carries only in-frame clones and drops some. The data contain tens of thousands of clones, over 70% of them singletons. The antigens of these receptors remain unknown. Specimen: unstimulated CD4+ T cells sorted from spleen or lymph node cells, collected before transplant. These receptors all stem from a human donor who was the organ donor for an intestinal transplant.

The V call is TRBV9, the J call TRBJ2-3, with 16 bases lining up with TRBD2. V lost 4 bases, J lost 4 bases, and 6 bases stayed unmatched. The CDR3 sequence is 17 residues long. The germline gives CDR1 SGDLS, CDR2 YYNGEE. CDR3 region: CASSTGTSGGVADTQYF. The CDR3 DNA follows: TGTGCCAGCAGCACGGGGACTAGCGGGGGGGTAGCAGATACGCAGTATTTT. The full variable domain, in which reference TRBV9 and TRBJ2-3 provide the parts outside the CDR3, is DSGVTQTPKHLITATGQRVTLRCSPRSGDLSVYWYQQSLDQGLQFLIQYYNGEERAKGNILERFSAQQFPDLHSELNLSSLELGDSALYFCASSTGTSGGVADTQYFGPGTRLTVL.

DNA for the CDR3: TGTGCCAGCAGTCCAACAGGGTTGGGAGAAAAACTGTTTTTT. Protein product: CASSPTGLGEKLFF. The V and J genes are TRBV7-6 and TRBJ1-4; a possible D gene is TRBD1 (6 bases). The CDR3 consists of 14 residues. V lost 6 bases and J lost 8, with 16 bases in between. CDR1 is SGHVS, CDR2 FNYEAQ, per germline.

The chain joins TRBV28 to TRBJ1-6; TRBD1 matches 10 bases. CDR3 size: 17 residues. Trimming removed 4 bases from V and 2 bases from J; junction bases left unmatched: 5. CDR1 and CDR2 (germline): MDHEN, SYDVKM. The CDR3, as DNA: TGTGCCAGCAGTTACCAGACAGGGGGCACCTATAATTCACCCCTCCACTTT. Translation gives CASSYQTGGTYNSPLHF.

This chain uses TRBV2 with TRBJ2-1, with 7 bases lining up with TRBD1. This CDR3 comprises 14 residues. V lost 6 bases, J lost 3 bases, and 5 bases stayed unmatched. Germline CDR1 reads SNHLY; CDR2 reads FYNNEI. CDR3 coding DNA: TGTGCCAGCAGAACGACAGGGAACTACAATGAGCAGTTCTTC. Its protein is CASRTTGNYNEQFF.

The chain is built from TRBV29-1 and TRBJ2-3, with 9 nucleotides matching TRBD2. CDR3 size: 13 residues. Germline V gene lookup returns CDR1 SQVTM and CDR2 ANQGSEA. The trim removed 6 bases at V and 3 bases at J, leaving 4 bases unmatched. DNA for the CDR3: TGCAGCGTACCGGGACTAGCAACAGATACGCAGTATTTT. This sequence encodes CSVPGLATDTQYF.

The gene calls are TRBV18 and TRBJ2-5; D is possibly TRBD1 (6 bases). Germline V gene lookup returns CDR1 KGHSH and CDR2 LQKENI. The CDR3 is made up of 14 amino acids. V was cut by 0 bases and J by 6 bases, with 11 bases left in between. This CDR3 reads CASSPPGQGQTQYF. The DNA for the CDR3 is TGTGCCAGCTCACCACCGGGGCAGGGGCAGACCCAGTACTTC.

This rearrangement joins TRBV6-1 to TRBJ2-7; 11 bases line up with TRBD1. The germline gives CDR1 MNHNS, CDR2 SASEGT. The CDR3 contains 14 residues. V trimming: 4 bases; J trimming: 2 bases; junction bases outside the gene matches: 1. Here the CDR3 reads CASSVGQGAYEQYV. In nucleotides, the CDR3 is TGTGCCAGCAGTGTGGGACAGGGGGCCTACGAGCAGTACGTC.

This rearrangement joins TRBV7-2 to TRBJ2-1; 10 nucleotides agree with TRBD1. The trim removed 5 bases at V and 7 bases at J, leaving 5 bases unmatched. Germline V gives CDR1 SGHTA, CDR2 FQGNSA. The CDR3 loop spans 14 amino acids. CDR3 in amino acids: CASSPRQGANEQFF. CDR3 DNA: TGTGCCAGCAGCCCGCGACAGGGGGCGAATGAGCAGTTCTTC.

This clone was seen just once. DNA of the CDR3: TGTGCCAGCAGCACGGGACTAGCGGGGAACAATGAGCAGTTCTTC. This sequence encodes CASSTGLAGNNEQFF. This sequence joins TRBV27 and TRBJ2-1, with 13 bases aligning to TRBD2. J lost 5 bases, V lost 6 bases, and 4 bases had no gene match. CDR3 size: 15 residues. Looked up from germline, CDR1 is MNHEY and CDR2 is SMNVEV (reference sequence).

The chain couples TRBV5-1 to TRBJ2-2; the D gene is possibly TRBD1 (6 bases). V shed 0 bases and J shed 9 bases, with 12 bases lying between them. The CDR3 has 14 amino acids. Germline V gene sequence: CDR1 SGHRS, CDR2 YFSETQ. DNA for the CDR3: TGCGCCAGCAGCTTGGCAACAGGGCGGCGGGAGCTGTTTTTT. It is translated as CASSLATGRRELFF.

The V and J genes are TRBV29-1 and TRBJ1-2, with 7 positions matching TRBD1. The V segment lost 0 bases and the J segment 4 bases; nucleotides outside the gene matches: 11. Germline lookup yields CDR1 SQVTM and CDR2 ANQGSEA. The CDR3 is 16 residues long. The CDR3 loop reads CSVEEGRGQRVYGYTF. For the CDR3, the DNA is TGCAGCGTTGAAGAAGGAAGGGGACAGAGGGTCTATGGCTACACCTTC. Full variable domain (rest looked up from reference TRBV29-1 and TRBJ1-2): SAVISQKPSRDICQRGTSLTIQCQVDSQVTMMFWYRQQPGQSLTLIATANQGSEATYESGFVIDKFPISRPNLTFSTLTVSNMSPEDSSIYLCSVEEGRGQRVYGYTFGSGTRLTVV.

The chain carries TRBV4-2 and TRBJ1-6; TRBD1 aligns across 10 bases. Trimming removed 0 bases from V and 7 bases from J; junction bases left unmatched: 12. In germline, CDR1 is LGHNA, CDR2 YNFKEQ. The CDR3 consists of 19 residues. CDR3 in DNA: TGTGCCAGCAGCCAAGACCCGCGCGGGACAGGGGCTACCAATTCACCCCTCCACTTT. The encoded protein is CASSQDPRGTGATNSPLHF.

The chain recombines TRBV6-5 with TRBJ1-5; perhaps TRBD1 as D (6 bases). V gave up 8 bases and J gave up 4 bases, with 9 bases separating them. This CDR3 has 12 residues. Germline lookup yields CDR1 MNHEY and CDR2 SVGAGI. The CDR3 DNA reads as TGTGCCAGCGGGACAAAGAATCAGCCCCAGCATTTT. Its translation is CASGTKNQPQHF.